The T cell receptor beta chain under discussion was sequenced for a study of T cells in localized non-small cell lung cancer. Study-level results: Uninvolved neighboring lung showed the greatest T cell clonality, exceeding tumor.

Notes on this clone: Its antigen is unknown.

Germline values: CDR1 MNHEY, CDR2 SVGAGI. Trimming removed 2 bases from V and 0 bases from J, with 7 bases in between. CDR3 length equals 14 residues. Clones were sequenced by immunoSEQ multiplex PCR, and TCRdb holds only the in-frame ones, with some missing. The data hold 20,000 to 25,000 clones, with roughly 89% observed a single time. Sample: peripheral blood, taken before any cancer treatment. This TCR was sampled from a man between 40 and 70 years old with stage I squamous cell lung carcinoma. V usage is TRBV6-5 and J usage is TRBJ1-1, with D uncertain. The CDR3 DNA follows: TGTGCCAGCAGTTACGGACCGATGAACACTGAAGCTTTCTTT. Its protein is CASSYGPMNTEAFF.